The clone carrying this T cell receptor beta chain was recorded only once. The source of the sample is a study of OX40 agonist ivuxolimab in advanced cancers. Repertoires were generated with immunoSEQ multiplex PCR, while TCRdb's copy carries only in-frame clones and drops some. The sample has about 150,000 clones, 90% seen once; the top ten hold approximately 1.1%. The CDR3 length is 15 residues. The ends were cut back, 2 bases at V and 7 bases at J, with 16 bases in the middle. Germline CDR1 reads SGHRS; CDR2 reads YFSETQ. This sample comprised CD4+ or CD8+ T cells sorted from blood, obtained in a trial of the OX40 agonist ivuxolimab. This chain uses TRBV5-1 with TRBJ2-1; D is possibly TRBD2 (5 bases). The clonotype originates from an adult with an advanced solid tumor such as melanoma, head and neck, liver or kidney cancer. The CDR3 protein is CASSLQMRADNEQFF. DNA for the CDR3: TGCGCCAGCAGCTTACAGATGAGGGCTGATAATGAGCAGTTCTTC. The full variable domain, its missing parts supplied by reference TRBV5-1 and TRBJ2-1, is KAGVTQTPRYLIKTRGQQVTLSCSPISGHRSVSWYQQTPGQGLQFLFEYFSETQRNKGNFPGRFSGRQFSNSRSEMNVSTLELGDSALYLCASSLQMRADNEQFFGPGTRLTVL.